This entry features one T cell receptor beta chain sequence. The ends were cut back, 3 bases at V and 1 base at J, with 10 bases in the middle. This CDR3 comprises 14 residues. Germline lookup yields CDR1 SGHRS and CDR2 YFSETQ. This record belongs to a study of T-cell reconstitution after alpha-beta-depleted transplantation in children. Unique molecular identifiers were used to barcode this TCRbeta library. TCRdb called the PCR reads again in MiXCR, with one record for every CDR3 protein. The data hold over 70,000 distinct CDR3 sequences, with less than 15% observed a single time. This chain joins TRBV5-1 and TRBJ1-1, with TRBD1 as a possible D gene (5 bases). This specimen was PBMCs from the stem cell graft donor, taken from the stem cell graft. The TCR originated in a human donor who donated a stem cell graft to a child with inherited bone marrow failure. CDR3 in amino acids: CASSWLGGNTEAFF. For the CDR3, the DNA is TGCGCCAGCAGCTGGTTGGGGGGGAACACTGAAGCTTTCTTT.